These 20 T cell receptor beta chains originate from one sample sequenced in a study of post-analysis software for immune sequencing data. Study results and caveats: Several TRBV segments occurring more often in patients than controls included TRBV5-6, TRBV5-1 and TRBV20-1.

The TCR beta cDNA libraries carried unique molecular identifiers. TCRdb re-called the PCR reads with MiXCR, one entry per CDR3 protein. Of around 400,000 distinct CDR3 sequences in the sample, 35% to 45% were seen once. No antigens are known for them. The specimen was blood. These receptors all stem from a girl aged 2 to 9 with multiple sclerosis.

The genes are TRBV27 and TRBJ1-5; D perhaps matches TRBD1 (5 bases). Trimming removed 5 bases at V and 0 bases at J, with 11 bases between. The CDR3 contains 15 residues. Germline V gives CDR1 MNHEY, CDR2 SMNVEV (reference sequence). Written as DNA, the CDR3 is TGTGCCAGCAGTCAAACAGGATATAGCAATCAGCCCCAGCATTTT. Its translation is CASSQTGYSNQPQHF.

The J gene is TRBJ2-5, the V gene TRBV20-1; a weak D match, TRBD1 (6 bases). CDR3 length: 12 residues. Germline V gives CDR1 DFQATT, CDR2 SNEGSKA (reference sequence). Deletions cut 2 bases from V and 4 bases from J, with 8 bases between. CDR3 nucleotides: TGCAGTGCTAGATGGGGGCGAGAGACCCAGTACTTC. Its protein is CSARWGRETQYF.

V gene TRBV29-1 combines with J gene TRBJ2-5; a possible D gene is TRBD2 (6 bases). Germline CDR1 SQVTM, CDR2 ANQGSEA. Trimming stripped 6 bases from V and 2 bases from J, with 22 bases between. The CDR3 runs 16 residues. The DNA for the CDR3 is TGCAGCGTGGGGGTTCCAAAGACGGGACTGCAAGAGACCCAGTACTTC. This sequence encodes CSVGVPKTGLQETQYF.

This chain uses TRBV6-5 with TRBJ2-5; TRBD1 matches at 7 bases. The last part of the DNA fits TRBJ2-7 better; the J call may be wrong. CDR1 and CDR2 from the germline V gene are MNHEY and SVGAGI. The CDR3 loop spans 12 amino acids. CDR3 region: CASRTGSGEQYF. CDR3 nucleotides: TGTGCCAGCAGGACAGGGTCAGGCGAGCAGTACTTC.

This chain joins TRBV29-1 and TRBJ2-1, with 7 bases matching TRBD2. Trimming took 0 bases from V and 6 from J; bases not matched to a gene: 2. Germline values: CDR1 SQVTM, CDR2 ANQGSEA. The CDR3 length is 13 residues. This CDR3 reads CSVEDGRVNEQFF. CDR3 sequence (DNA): TGCAGCGTTGAAGATGGGAGGGTCAATGAGCAGTTCTTC.

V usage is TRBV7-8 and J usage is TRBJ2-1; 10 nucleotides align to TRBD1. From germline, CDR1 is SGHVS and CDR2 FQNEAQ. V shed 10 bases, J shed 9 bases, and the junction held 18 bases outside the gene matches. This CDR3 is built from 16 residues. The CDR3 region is CAIIKPGTGVQGEQFF. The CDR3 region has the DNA TGTGCCATCATCAAACCAGGGACAGGGGTGCAGGGTGAGCAGTTCTTC.

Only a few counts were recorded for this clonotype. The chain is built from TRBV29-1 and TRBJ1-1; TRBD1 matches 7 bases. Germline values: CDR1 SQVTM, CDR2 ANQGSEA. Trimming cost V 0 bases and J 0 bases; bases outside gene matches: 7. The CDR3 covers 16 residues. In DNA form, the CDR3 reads TGCAGCGTTGAAGATACGCCAGGGGGGTTGAACACTGAAGCTTTCTTT. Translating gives CSVEDTPGGLNTEAFF.

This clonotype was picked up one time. In nucleotides, the CDR3 is TGTGCCAGCAGTCACGATCAGCCCCAGCATTTT. Protein: CASSHDQPQHF. This sequence joins TRBV28 and TRBJ1-5; D ambiguous. The CDR3 contains 11 residues. Trimming pared 5 bases from V and 5 bases from J, leaving 4 bases between. Germline V gives CDR1 MDHEN, CDR2 SYDVKM.

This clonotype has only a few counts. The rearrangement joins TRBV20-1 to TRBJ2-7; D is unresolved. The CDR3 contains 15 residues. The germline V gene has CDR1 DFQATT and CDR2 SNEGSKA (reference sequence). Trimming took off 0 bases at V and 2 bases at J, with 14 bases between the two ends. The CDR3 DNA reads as TGCAGTGCTAGAGATGAACAGATCTTGACCTACGAGCAGTACTTC. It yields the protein CSARDEQILTYEQYF.

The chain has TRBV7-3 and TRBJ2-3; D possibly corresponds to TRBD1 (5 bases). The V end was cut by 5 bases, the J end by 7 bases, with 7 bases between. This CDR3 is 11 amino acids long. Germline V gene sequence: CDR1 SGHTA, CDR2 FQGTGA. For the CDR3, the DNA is TGTGCCAGCAGCAAGGGGTATACGCAGTATTTT. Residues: CASSKGYTQYF.

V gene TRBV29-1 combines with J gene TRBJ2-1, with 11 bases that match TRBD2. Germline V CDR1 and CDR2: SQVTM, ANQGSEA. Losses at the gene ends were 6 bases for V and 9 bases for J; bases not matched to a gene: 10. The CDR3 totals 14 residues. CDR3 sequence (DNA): TGCAGCGTGAGACTAGCGGGACACCTAGTTGAGCAGTTCTTC. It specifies CSVRLAGHLVEQFF.

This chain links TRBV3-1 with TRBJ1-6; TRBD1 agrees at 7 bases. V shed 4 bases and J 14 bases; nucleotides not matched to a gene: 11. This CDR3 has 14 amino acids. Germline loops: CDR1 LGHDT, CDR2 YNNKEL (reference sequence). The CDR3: CASSLGTARVSLHF. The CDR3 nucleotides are TGTGCCAGCAGCCTGGGGACAGCGCGGGTATCCCTCCACTTT.

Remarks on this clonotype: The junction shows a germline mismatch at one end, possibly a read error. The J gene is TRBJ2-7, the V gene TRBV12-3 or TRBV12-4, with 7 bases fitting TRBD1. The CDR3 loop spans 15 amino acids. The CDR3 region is CAGSSPERGLYEQYF. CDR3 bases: TGTGCCGGCAGTTCCCCCGAAAGGGGGCTCTACGAGCAGTACTTC.

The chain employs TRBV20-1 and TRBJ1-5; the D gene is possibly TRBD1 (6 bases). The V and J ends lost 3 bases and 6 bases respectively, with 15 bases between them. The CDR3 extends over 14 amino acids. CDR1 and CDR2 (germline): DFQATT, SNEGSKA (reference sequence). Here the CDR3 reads CSARRRGGSQPQHF. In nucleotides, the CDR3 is TGCAGTGCTAGGAGGAGGGGGGGCAGTCAGCCCCAGCATTTT.

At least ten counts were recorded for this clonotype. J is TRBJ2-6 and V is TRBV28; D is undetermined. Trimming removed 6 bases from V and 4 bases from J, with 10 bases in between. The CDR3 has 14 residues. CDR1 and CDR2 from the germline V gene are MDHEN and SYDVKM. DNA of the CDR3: TGTGCCAGCAGCCCTAGGCGGGGGGCCAACGTCCTGACTTTC. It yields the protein CASSPRRGANVLTF. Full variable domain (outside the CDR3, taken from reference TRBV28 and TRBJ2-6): DVKVTQSSRYLVKRTGEKVFLECVQDMDHENMFWYRQDPGLGLRLIYFSYDVKMKEKGDIPEGYSVSREKKERFSLILESASTNQTSMYLCASSPRRGANVLTFGAGSRLTVL.

CDR3 amino acids: CASSLGLASYEQFF. CDR3 nucleotides: TGTGCCAGCAGTTTGGGGCTAGCGAGCTATGAGCAGTTCTTC. The rearrangement joins TRBV12-3 or TRBV12-4 to TRBJ2-1; tentatively, D is TRBD2 (6 bases). V shed 3 bases and J shed 8 bases, with 14 bases lying between them. CDR3 length equals 14 residues.

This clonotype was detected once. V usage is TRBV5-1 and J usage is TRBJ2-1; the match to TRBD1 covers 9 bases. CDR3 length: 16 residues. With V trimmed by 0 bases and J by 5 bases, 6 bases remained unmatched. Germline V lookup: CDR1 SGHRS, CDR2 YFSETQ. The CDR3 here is CASSLGGTGLNNEQFF. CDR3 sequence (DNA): TGCGCCAGCAGCTTGGGCGGGACAGGGCTCAACAATGAGCAGTTCTTC. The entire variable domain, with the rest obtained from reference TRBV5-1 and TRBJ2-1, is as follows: KAGVTQTPRYLIKTRGQQVTLSCSPISGHRSVSWYQQTPGQGLQFLFEYFSETQRNKGNFPGRFSGRQFSNSRSEMNVSTLELGDSALYLCASSLGGTGLNNEQFFGPGTRLTVL.

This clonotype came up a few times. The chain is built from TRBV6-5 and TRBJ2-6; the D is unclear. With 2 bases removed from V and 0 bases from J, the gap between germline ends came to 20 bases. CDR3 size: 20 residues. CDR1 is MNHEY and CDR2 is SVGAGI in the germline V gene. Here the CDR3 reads CASSYQYPGLDASGANVLTF. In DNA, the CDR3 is TGTGCCAGCAGTTACCAATATCCGGGCCTGGACGCCTCTGGGGCCAACGTCCTGACTTTC.

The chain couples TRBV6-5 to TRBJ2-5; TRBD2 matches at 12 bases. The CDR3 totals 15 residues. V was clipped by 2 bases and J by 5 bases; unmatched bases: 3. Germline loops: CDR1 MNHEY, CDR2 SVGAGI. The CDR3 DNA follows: TGTGCCAGCAGTTACACTAGCGGGGGGACGGAGACCCAGTACTTC. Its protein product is CASSYTSGGTETQYF.

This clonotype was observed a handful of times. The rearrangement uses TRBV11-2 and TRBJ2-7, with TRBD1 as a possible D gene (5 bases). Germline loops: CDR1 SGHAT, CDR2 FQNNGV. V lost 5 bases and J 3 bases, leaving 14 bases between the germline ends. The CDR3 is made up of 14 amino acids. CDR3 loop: CASSPLTVVYEQYF. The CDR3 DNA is TGTGCCAGCAGCCCACTGACAGTCGTCTACGAGCAGTACTTC.